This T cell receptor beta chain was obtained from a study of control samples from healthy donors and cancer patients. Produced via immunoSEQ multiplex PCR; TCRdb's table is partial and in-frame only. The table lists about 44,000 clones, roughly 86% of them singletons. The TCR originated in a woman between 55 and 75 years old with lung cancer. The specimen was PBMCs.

CDR3 in amino acids: CASSSILAGGYKDTQYF. In DNA form, the CDR3 reads TGCGCCAGCAGCTCGATACTAGCGGGAGGGTATAAAGATACGCAGTATTTT. This chain joins TRBV5-1 and TRBJ2-3, with 13 positions matching TRBD2. Germline loops: CDR1 SGHRS, CDR2 YFSETQ. CDR3 length equals 17 residues. V lost 3 bases and J lost 5; bases outside the gene matches: 9.